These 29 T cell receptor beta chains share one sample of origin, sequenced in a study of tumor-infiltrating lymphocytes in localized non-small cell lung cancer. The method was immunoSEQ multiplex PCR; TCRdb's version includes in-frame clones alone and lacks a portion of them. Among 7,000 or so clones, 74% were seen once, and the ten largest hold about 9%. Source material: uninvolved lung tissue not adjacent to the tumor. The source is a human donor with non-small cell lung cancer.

CDR3 loop: CASSETGGWGQPQHF. CDR3 sequence (DNA): TGTGCCAGCAGCGAGACAGGGGGATGGGGTCAGCCCCAGCATTTT. The rearrangement uses TRBV9 and TRBJ1-5, with TRBD1 identical over 9 bases. The CDR3 runs 15 residues. In germline, CDR1 is SGDLS, CDR2 YYNGEE. Trimming cost V 3 bases and J 6 bases; bases outside gene matches: 7.

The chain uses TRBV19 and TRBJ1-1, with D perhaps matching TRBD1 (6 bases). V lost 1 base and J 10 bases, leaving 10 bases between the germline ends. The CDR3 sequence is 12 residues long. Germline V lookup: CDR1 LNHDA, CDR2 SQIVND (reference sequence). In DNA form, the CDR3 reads TGTGCCAGTAGTATAGCTGAAGGGGGAGCTTTCTTT. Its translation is CASSIAEGGAFF.

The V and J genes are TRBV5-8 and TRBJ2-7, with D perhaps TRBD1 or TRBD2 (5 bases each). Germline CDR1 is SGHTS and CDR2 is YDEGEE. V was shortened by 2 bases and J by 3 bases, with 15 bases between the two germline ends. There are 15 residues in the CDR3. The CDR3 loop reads CASSLRRGSNYEQYF. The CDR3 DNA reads TGTGCCAGCAGCTTACGTCGGGGCTCTAACTACGAGCAGTACTTC.

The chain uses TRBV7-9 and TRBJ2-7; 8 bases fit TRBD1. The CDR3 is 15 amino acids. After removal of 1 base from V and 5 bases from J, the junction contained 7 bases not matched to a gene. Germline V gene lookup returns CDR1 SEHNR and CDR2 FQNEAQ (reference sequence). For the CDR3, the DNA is TGTGCCAGCAGCTTAGGTCAGGGGGCAGTAGACGAGCAGTACTTC. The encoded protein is CASSLGQGAVDEQYF. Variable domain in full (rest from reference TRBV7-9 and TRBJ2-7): DTGVSQNPRHKITKRGQNVTFRCDPISEHNRLYWYRQTLGQGPEFLTYFQNEAQLEKSRLLSDRFSAERPKGSFSTLEIQRTEQGDSAMYLCASSLGQGAVDEQYFGPGTRLTVT.

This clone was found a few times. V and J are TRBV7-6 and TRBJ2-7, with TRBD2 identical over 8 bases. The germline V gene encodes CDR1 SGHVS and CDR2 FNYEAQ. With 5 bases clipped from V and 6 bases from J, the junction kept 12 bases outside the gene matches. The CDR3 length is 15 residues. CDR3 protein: CASSGTGTAGGEQYF. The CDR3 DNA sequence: TGTGCCAGCAGCGGTACCGGGACGGCGGGAGGCGAGCAGTACTTC.

CDR3 sequence reads: CASSPDKGLGYTF. CDR3 sequence (DNA): TGTGCCAGCTCCCCAGACAAAGGGCTTGGCTACACCTTC. This chain uses TRBV18 with TRBJ1-2; D unresolved. Per the germline V gene, CDR1 is KGHSH and CDR2 is LQKENI. The CDR3 has 13 amino acids. Trimming cost V 6 bases and J 7 bases, with 15 bases left between them. Drawing the rest from reference TRBV18 and TRBJ1-2, the complete variable domain is NAGVMQNPRHLVRRRGQEARLRCSPMKGHSHVYWYRQLPEEGLKFMVYLQKENIIDESGMPKERFSAEFPKEGPSILRIQQVVRGDSAAYFCASSPDKGLGYTFGSGTRLTVV.

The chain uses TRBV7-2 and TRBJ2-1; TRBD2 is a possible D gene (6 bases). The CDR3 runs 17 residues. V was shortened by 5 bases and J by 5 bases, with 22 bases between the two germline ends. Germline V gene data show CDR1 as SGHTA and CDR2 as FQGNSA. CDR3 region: CASSTSAGLALHNEQFF. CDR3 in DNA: TGTGCCAGCAGCACTAGTGCTGGGCTAGCGCTCCACAATGAGCAGTTCTTC.

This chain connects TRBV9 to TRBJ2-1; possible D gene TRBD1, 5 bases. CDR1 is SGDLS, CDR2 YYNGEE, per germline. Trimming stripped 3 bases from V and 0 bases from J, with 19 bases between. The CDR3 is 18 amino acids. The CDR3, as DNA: TGTGCCAGCAGCGCGAGAACTACACAGGAGAGCTCCTACAATGAGCAGTTCTTC. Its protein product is CASSARTTQESSYNEQFF.

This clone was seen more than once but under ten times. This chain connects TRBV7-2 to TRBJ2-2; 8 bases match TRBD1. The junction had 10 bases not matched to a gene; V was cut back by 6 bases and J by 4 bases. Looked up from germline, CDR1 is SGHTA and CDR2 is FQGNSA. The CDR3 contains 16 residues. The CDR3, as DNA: TGTGCCAGCAGACGGGGGATTGGGACAGGCACCGGGGAGCTGTTTTTT. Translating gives CASRRGIGTGTGELFF.

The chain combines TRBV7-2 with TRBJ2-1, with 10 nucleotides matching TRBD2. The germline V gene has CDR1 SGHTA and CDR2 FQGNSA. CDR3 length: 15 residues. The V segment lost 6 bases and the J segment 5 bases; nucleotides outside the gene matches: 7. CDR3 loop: CASRSTSGKDNEQFF. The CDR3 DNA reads TGTGCCAGCAGGTCAACTAGCGGGAAGGACAATGAGCAGTTCTTC.

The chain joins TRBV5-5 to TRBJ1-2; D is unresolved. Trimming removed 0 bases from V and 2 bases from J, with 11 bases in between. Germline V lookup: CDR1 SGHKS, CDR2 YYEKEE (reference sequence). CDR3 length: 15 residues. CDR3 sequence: CASSLGDTVNYGYTF. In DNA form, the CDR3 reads TGTGCCAGCAGCTTGGGCGACACAGTAAACTATGGCTACACCTTC.

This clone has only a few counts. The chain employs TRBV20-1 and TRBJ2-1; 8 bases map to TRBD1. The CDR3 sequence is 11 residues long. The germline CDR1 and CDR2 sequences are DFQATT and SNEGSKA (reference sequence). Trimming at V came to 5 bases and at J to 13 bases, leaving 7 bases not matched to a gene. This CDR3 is CSASTGGKQFF. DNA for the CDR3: TGCAGTGCTTCCACAGGGGGGAAACAGTTCTTC.

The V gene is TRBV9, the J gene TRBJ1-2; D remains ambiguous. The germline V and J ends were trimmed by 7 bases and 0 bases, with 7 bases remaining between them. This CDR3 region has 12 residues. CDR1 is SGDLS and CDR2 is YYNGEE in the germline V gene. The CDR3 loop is CASRRSNYGYTF. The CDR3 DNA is TGTGCCAGCCGGAGGTCTAACTATGGCTACACCTTC.

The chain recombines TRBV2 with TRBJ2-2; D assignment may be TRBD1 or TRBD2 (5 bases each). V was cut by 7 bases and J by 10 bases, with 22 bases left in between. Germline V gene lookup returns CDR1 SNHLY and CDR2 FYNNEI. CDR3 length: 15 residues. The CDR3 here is CASTEGVRGTSELFF. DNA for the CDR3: TGTGCCAGCACCGAAGGCGTCAGAGGGACCTCGGAGCTGTTTTTT. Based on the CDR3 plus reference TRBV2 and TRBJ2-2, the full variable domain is EPEVTQTPSHQVTQMGQEVILRCVPISNHLYFYWYRQILGQKVEFLVSFYNNEISEKSEIFDDQFSVERPDGSNFTLKIRSTKLEDSAMYFCASTEGVRGTSELFFGEGSRLTVL.

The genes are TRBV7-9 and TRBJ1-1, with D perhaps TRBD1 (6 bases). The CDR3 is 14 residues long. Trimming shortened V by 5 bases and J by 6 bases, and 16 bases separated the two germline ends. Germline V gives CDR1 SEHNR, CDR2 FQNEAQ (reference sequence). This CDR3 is CASSRDGQSAEAFF. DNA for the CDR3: TGTGCCAGCAGCCGAGATGGACAGTCCGCTGAAGCTTTCTTT.

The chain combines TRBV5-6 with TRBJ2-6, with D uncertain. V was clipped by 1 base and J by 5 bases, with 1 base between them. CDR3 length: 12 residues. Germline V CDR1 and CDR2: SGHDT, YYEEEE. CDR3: CASSLRANVLTF. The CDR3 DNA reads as TGTGCCAGCAGCTTGAGGGCCAACGTCCTGACTTTC.

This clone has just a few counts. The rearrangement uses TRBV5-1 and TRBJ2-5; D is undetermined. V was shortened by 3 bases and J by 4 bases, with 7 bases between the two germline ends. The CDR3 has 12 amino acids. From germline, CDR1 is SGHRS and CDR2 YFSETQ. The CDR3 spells CASSSGLETQYF. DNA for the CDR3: TGCGCCAGCAGCTCGGGTCTAGAGACCCAGTACTTC.

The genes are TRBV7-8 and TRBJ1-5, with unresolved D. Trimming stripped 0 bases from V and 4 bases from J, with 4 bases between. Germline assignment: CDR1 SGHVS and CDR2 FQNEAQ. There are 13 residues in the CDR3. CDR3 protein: CASSLAHNQPQHF. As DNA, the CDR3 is TGTGCCAGCAGCTTAGCCCATAATCAGCCCCAGCATTTT.

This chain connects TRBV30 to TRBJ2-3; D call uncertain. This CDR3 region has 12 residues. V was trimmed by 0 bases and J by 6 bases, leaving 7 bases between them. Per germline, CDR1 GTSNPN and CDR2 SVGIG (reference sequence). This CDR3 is CAWSVRSDTQYF. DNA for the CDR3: TGTGCCTGGAGTGTACGATCGGATACGCAGTATTTT.

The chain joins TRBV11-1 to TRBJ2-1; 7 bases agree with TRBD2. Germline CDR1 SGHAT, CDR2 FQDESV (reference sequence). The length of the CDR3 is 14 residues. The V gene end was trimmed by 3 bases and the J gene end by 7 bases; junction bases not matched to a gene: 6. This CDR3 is CASSFAGVPNEQFF. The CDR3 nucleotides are TGTGCCAGCAGCTTTGCGGGAGTTCCTAATGAGCAGTTCTTC.

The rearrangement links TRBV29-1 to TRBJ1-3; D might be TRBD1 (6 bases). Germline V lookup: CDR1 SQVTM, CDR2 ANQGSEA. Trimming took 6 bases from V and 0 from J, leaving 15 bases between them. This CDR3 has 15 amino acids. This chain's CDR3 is CSVSGTLISGNTIYF. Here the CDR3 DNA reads TGCAGCGTCTCCGGGACACTGATCTCTGGAAACACCATATATTTT.

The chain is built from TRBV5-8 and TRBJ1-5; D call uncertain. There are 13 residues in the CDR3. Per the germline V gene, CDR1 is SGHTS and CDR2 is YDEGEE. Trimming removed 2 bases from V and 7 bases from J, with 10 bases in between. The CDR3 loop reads CASSLMESQPQHF. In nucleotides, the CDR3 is TGTGCCAGCAGCTTAATGGAATCGCAGCCCCAGCATTTT.

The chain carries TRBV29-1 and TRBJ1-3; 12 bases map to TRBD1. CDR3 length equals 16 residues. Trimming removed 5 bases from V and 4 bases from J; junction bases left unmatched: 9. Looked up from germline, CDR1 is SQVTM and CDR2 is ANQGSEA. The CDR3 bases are TGCAGCGTTAGCTCGTGGGACAGGGGGCAAGGAAACACCATATATTTT. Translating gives CSVSSWDRGQGNTIYF.

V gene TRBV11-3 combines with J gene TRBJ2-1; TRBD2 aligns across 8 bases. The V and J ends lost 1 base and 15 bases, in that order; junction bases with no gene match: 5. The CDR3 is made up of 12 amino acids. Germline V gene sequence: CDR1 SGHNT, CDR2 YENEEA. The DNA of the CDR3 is TGTGCCAGCAGCTTAGTTCCGGGACTAGTGTTCTTC. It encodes CASSLVPGLVFF.

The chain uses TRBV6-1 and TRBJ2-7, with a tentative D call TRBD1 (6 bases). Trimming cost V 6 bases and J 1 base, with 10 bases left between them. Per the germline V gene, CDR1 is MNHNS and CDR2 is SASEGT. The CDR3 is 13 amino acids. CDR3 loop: CASRSGQSYEQYF. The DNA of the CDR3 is TGTGCCAGCAGAAGCGGACAGTCCTACGAGCAGTACTTC.

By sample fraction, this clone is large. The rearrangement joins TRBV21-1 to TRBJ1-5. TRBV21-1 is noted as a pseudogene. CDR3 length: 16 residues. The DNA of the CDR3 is TGTGCCAGCACACCAAGAGGGGTGTGGGTCAATCAGCCCCAGCATTTT. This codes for CASTPRGVWVNQPQHF.

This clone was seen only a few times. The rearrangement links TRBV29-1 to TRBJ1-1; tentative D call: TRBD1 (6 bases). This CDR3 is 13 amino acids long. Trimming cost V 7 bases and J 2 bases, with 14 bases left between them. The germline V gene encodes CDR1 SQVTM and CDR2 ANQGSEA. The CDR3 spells CSGRAQGNTEAFF. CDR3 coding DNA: TGCAGCGGCCGAGCACAGGGAAACACTGAAGCTTTCTTT.

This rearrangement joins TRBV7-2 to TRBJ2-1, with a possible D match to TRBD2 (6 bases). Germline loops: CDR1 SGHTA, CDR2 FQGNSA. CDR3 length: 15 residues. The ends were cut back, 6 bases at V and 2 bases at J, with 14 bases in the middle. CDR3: CASSRSSGAYNEQFF. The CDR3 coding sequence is TGTGCCAGCAGTCGTAGCTCGGGGGCCTACAATGAGCAGTTCTTC.

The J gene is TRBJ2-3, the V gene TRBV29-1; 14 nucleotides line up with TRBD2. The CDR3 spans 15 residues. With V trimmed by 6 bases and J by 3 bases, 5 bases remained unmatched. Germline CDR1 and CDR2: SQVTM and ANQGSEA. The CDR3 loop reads CSVGTSGSRTDTQYF. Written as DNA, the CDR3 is TGCAGCGTCGGGACTAGCGGGAGTCGTACAGATACGCAGTATTTT.